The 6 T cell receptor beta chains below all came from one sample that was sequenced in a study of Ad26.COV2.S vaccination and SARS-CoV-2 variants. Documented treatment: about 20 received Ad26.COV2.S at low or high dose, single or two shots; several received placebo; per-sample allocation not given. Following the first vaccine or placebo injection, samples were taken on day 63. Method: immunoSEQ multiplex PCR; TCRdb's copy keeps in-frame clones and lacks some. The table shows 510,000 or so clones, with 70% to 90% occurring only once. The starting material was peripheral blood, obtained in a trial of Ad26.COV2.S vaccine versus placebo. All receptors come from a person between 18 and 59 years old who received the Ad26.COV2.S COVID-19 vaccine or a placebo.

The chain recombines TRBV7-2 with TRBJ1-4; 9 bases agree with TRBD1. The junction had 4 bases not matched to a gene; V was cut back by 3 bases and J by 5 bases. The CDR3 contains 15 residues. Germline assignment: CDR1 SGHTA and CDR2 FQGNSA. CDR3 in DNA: TGTGCCAGCAGCTTGCCCGGACAGGGGAATGAAAAACTGTTTTTT. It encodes CASSLPGQGNEKLFF.

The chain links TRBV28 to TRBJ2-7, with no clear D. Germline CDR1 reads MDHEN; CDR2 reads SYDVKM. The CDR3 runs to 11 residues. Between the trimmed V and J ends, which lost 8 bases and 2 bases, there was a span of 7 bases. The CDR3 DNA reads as TGTGCCAGCCAGTCCCCCTACGAGCAGTACTTC. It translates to CASQSPYEQYF.

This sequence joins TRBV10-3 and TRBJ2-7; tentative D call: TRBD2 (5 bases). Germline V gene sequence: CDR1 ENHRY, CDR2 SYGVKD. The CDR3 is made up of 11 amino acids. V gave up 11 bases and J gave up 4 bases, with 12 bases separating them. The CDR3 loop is CAVGSGYEQYF. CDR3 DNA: TGTGCCGTCGGATCGGGGTACGAGCAGTACTTC.

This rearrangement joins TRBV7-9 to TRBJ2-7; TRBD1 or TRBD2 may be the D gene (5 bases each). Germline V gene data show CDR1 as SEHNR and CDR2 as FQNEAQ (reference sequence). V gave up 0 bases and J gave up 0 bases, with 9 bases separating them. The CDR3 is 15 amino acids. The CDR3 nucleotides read TGTGCCAGCAGCTTAGCGGGACGCGTCTCCTACGAGCAGTACTTC. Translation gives CASSLAGRVSYEQYF.

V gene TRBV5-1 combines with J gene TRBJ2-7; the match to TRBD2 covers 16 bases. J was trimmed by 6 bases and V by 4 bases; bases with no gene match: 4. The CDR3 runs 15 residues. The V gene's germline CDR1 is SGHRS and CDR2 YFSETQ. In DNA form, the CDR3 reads TGCGCCAGCAGCAACGGGACTAGCGGGAGGGGCGAGCAGTACTTC. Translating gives CASSNGTSGRGEQYF.

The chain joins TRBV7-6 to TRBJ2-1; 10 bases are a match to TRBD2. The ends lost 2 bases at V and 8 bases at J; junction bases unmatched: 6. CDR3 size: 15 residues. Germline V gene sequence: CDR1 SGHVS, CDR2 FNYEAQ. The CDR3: CASSLRAGGPYEQFF. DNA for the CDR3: TGTGCCAGCAGCTTACGAGCGGGAGGGCCTTATGAGCAGTTCTTC.